The rows below give T cell receptor beta chains drawn from one sample of a study of blood T cell repertoires in COVID-19. Sequencing used immunoSEQ multiplex PCR; TCRdb keeps in-frame clones, though not all of them. The sample has 200,000 to 250,000 clones, about nine tenths seen once; the top ten hold over 6%. The sequenced sample consisted of PBMCs or T cells enriched from blood (not recorded which). The receptors originated from a young woman with acute COVID-19. The CDR3 runs from the conserved cysteine through the conserved F or W. Fields, in order: V gene, clone size, J gene, D gene, CDR3 protein, CDR3 DNA. D genes are given only for firm matches. Size is omitted from some rows. Given values are once, few, many or a class for expanded clones.

V: TRBV6-1
size: -
J: TRBJ1-2
D: -
CDR3: CASSDLIRSGGYTF
DNA: TGTGCCAGCAGTGACCTGATACGGTCGGGGGGCTACACCTTC

V: TRBV6-5
size: few
J: TRBJ1-1
D: -
CDR3: CASSYRGGILTEAFF
DNA: TGTGCCAGCAGTTACAGGGGTGGGATTCTCACTGAAGCTTTCTTT

V: TRBV19
size: -
J: TRBJ1-1
D: -
CDR3: CASGLRNTEAFF
DNA: TGTGCCAGTGGGCTACGGAACACTGAAGCTTTCTTT

V: TRBV7-8
size: -
J: TRBJ1-2
D: TRBD1
CDR3: CASSPGQGNSGYTF
DNA: TGTGCCAGCAGCCCCGGACAGGGTAATAGTGGCTACACCTTC

V: TRBV23-1
size: -
J: TRBJ2-5
D: TRBD1
CDR3: CASTYRDRGPYLYQETQYF
DNA: TGCGCCAGCACCTACCGGGACAGGGGGCCCTACCTGTACCAAGAGACCCAGTACTTC

V: TRBV6-2/TRBV6-3
size: -
J: TRBJ2-6
D: TRBD1
CDR3: CASSYRPGQGAGANVLTF
DNA: TGTGCCAGCAGTTACCGTCCGGGACAGGGAGCTGGGGCCAACGTCCTGACTTTC

V: TRBV25-1
size: -
J: TRBJ2-6
D: -
CDR3: CASSEYAVAGANVLTF
DNA: TGTGCCAGCAGTGAATACGCGGTGGCTGGGGCCAACGTCCTGACTTTC

V: TRBV6-5
size: few
J: TRBJ1-5
D: -
CDR3: CASSGRENQPQHF
DNA: TGTGCCAGCAGCGGCAGGGAAAATCAGCCCCAGCATTTT

V: TRBV6-5
size: -
J: TRBJ1-2
D: -
CDR3: CATTVGRPNYGYTF
DNA: TGTGCCACCACGGTGGGGAGACCGAACTATGGCTACACCTTC

V: TRBV19
size: -
J: TRBJ1-1
D: -
CDR3: CASRPYRENTEAFF
DNA: TGTGCCAGTAGGCCATACAGGGAGAACACTGAAGCTTTCTTT

V: TRBV7-9
size: -
J: TRBJ1-2
D: TRBD1
CDR3: CASSPSDRAGGYTF
DNA: TGTGCCAGCAGTCCATCGGACAGGGCAGGCGGCTACACCTTC

V: TRBV5-1
size: -
J: TRBJ1-2
D: TRBD1
CDR3: CASRDGQDYGYTF
DNA: TGCGCCAGCAGGGATGGACAGGACTATGGCTACACCTTC

V: TRBV7-3
size: -
J: TRBJ2-7
D: -
CDR3: CASSLHSYEQYF
DNA: TGTGCCAGCAGCTTACACTCCTACGAGCAGTACTTC

V: TRBV19
size: -
J: TRBJ1-5
D: -
CDR3: CASSPRQRGAQHF
DNA: TGTGCCAGTAGTCCCCGGCAACGCGGGGCCCAGCATTTT

V: TRBV6-5
size: -
J: TRBJ2-4
D: -
CDR3: CASSSRNIQYF
DNA: TGTGCCAGCAGCTCTCGGAACATTCAGTACTTC

V: TRBV3-1/TRBV3-2
size: -
J: TRBJ2-5
D: -
CDR3: CASSQDWGEETQYF
DNA: TGTGCCAGCAGCCAAGACTGGGGCGAAGAGACCCAGTACTTC

V: TRBV7-2
size: -
J: TRBJ2-1
D: TRBD1
CDR3: CASSYRDRGANEQFF
DNA: TGTGCCAGCAGCTACCGGGACAGGGGCGCCAATGAGCAGTTCTTC

V: TRBV21-1
size: -
J: TRBJ1-2
D: -
CDR3: CASSKAFHRGPFTF
DNA: TGTGCCAGCAGCAAAGCGTTTCACAGGGGTCCATTCACCTTC

V: TRBV9
size: -
J: TRBJ2-1
D: TRBD2
CDR3: CASSMTGLAVEQFF
DNA: TGTGCCAGCAGCATGACGGGACTAGCGGTGGAGCAGTTCTTC

V: TRBV7-8
size: -
J: TRBJ2-7
D: -
CDR3: CASLGGSYEQYF
DNA: TGTGCCAGCCTAGGGGGTTCCTACGAGCAGTACTTC

V: TRBV6-6
size: -
J: TRBJ2-7
D: TRBD2
CDR3: CASRPFLAGLYEQYF
DNA: TGTGCCAGCAGACCCTTCCTAGCGGGGCTCTACGAGCAGTACTTC

V: TRBV28
size: -
J: TRBJ1-4
D: -
CDR3: CASSPVRGGVPEKLFF
DNA: TGTGCCAGCAGTCCCGTTAGAGGGGGGGTCCCAGAAAAACTGTTTTTT

V: TRBV6-1
size: once
J: TRBJ2-7
D: TRBD1
CDR3: CASSETQTGSYEQYF
DNA: TGTGCCAGCAGTGAGACGCAGACAGGGAGCTACGAGCAGTACTTC

V: TRBV19
size: -
J: TRBJ2-7
D: TRBD1
CDR3: CASSPSGQTGTYEQYF
DNA: TGTGCCAGTAGTCCTTCTGGGCAGACAGGGACATACGAGCAGTACTTC

V: TRBV4-1
size: few
J: TRBJ2-7
D: TRBD1
CDR3: CASSQGMGQGTEQYF
DNA: TGCGCCAGCAGCCAAGGTATGGGACAGGGGACAGAGCAGTACTTC

V: TRBV7-2
size: -
J: TRBJ1-1
D: -
CDR3: CASSVHLRVRTEAFF
DNA: TGTGCCAGCAGCGTTCACCTCAGGGTCCGCACTGAAGCTTTCTTT

V: TRBV5-6
size: -
J: TRBJ1-2
D: -
CDR3: CASSRGTFTQYGYTF
DNA: TGTGCCAGCAGCCGAGGGACTTTCACCCAGTATGGCTACACCTTC

V: TRBV30
size: -
J: TRBJ1-2
D: -
CDR3: CAWREGHAFEGYTF
DNA: TGTGCCTGGAGAGAGGGACATGCCTTTGAGGGCTACACCTTC

V: TRBV19
size: -
J: TRBJ1-1
D: TRBD1
CDR3: CASSPRTGVGTEAFF
DNA: TGTGCCAGTAGTCCCCGGACAGGGGTGGGTACTGAAGCTTTCTTT

V: TRBV7-6
size: -
J: TRBJ1-4
D: -
CDR3: CASSLRATNEKLFF
DNA: TGTGCCAGCAGCTTGCGGGCCACTAATGAAAAACTGTTTTTT

V: TRBV24-1
size: -
J: TRBJ2-5
D: -
CDR3: CATSDFGGARGETQYF
DNA: TGTGCCACCAGTGATTTTGGGGGGGCCAGGGGAGAGACCCAGTACTTC